The 31 T cell receptor beta chains below come from one sample, sequenced in a study of T cells in Graves' hyperthyroidism and ophthalmopathy. Amplified TCR beta CDR3 regions derived from RNA transcripts. When the TCR CDR3 underwent first-round RT-PCR, the HTBI primer set was used. One entry per CDR3 protein, called by TCRdb with MiXCR from the multiplex PCR reads. The repertoire has about 560,000 distinct CDR3 sequences, around 15% of them found once; the top ten carry around 19%. The specimen sequenced was blood. The receptors stem from a woman aged 18-30 years with Graves' hyperthyroidism.

The chain couples TRBV24-1 to TRBJ1-2; D gene uncertain. V was clipped by 0 bases and J by 5 bases, with 9 bases between them. The germline CDR1 and CDR2 sequences are KGHDR and SFDVKD. CDR3 length: 14 residues. The CDR3: CATSDLTGRYGYTF. The CDR3 DNA is TGTGCCACCAGTGATTTGACCGGAAGGTATGGCTACACCTTC.

The chain employs TRBV30 and TRBJ2-1, with D perhaps matching TRBD2 (6 bases). V lost 0 bases, J lost 6 bases, and 21 bases lay in between. The germline V gene has CDR1 GTSNPN and CDR2 SVGIG (reference sequence). The CDR3 totals 17 residues. As DNA, the CDR3 is TGTGCCTGGAGTGTCCCAGCGGGCCGAGGAAATTTCAATGAGCAGTTCTTC. Amino acid sequence: CAWSVPAGRGNFNEQFF.

This chain connects TRBV5-1 to TRBJ2-5; no reliable D call. V was shortened by 2 bases and J by 1 base, with 15 bases between the two germline ends. Germline V lookup: CDR1 SGHRS, CDR2 YFSETQ. The CDR3 contains 16 residues. The CDR3 nucleotides are TGCGCCAGCAGCTTTAGGGCAAGTATACTCCAAGAGACCCAGTACTTC. Protein sequence: CASSFRASILQETQYF.

Turning to this clonotype: A single base separates this from a much larger clone, so it may be a read error. The J gene is TRBJ2-7, the V gene TRBV12-3 or TRBV12-4; D possibly corresponds to TRBD2 (5 bases). The CDR3 has 14 residues. In DNA form, the CDR3 reads TGTGCCAGCAGTCCGGAGGACCGAGACTACGGGCAGTACTTC. Its translation is CASSPEDRDYGQYF.

This clonotype was found a few times. Since the CDR3 does not end with the conserved phenylalanine or tryptophan, this likely comes from a read error. The V call is TRBV13, the J call TRBJ1-6; maybe TRBD1 (5 bases). The CDR3 runs to 14 residues. V was trimmed by 8 bases and J by 5 bases, leaving 13 bases between them. Per germline, CDR1 PRHDT and CDR2 FYEKMQ (reference sequence). The CDR3 is CASSYGGDNSPLHY. In nucleotides, the CDR3 is TGTGCCAGCTCATACGGGGGGGATAATTCACCCCTCCACTAT.

There are many counts of this clonotype. The J gene is TRBJ1-1, the V gene TRBV2; 8 positions agree with TRBD1. Germline assignment: CDR1 SNHLY and CDR2 FYNNEI. The junction had 9 bases not matched to a gene; V was cut back by 5 bases and J by 4 bases. CDR3 length equals 15 residues. CDR3 residues: CASSLQGGGGTEAFF. CDR3 nucleotides: TGTGCCAGCAGTTTACAGGGGGGCGGTGGCACTGAAGCTTTCTTT.

CDR3 nucleotides: TGCGCCAGCAGCCAAGATGTGGGAGGGTATCAAAAGGTTTTCTTT. It yields the protein CASSQDVGGYQKVFF. The chain uses TRBV4-3 and TRBJ1-1; D not resolved. The V end was cut by 0 bases, the J end by 13 bases, with 21 bases between. The CDR3 runs 15 residues. Germline V gene lookup returns CDR1 LGHNA and CDR2 YSLEER.

J is TRBJ1-1 and V is TRBV7-2; possibly TRBD1 for D (6 bases). This CDR3 has 14 residues. The germline V gene encodes CDR1 SGHTA and CDR2 FQGNSA. Trimming pared 5 bases from V and 2 bases from J, leaving 12 bases between. CDR3: CASSPPGDNTEAFF. The CDR3 bases are TGTGCCAGCAGCCCCCCAGGGGATAACACTGAAGCTTTCTTT.

This clonotype was seen more than once but under ten times. This chain uses TRBV20-1 with TRBJ2-7; 7 nucleotides line up with TRBD2. Germline V gives CDR1 DFQATT, CDR2 SNEGSKA (reference sequence). Trimming removed 1 base from V and 6 bases from J; junction bases left unmatched: 9. CDR3 length: 14 residues. CDR3 sequence: CSARGAAGVGEQYF. The CDR3 DNA sequence: TGCAGTGCTAGAGGGGCGGCGGGAGTGGGCGAGCAGTACTTC.

V usage is TRBV7-9 and J usage is TRBJ1-5; D is undetermined. Trimming removed 2 bases at V and 4 bases at J, with 6 bases between. The CDR3 length is 13 residues. Germline values: CDR1 SEHNR, CDR2 FQNEAQ (reference sequence). The CDR3 region is CASSLTLNQPQHF. The CDR3, as DNA: TGTGCCAGCAGCTTAACCCTGAATCAGCCCCAGCATTTT.

This clonotype occurred many times. V is TRBV27 and J is TRBJ1-6; D is possibly TRBD1 (5 bases). This CDR3 has 13 amino acids. The germline gives CDR1 MNHEY, CDR2 SMNVEV (reference sequence). V was shortened by 7 bases and J by 7 bases, with 11 bases between the two germline ends. The CDR3 bases are TGTGCCAGCAAGACAGTATTCAATTCACCCCTCCACTTT. It yields the protein CASKTVFNSPLHF.

The sample holds many counts of this clonotype. The chain recombines TRBV5-1 with TRBJ1-5; D is undetermined. Germline CDR1 reads SGHRS; CDR2 reads YFSETQ. CDR3 length: 14 amino acids. V was pared by 2 bases and J by 3 bases, with 9 bases between. CDR3 sequence reads: CASSLDGDNQPQHF. The CDR3 bases are TGCGCCAGCAGCTTAGACGGAGACAATCAGCCCCAGCATTTT.

This clonotype was recorded at least ten times. The chain joins TRBV12-3 or TRBV12-4 to TRBJ1-5, with a tentative D call TRBD1 (5 bases). The CDR3 length is 15 residues. V lost 2 bases and J lost 3, with 11 bases in between. In DNA, the CDR3 is TGTGCCAGCAGTTTAATGGCAGGGCACAATCAGCCCCAGCATTTT. Residues: CASSLMAGHNQPQHF.

The chain recombines TRBV5-1 with TRBJ2-5, with D unresolved. The V end was cut by 4 bases, the J end by 2 bases, with 18 bases between. Germline CDR1 reads SGHRS; CDR2 reads YFSETQ. The CDR3 covers 16 residues. The CDR3 DNA reads as TGCGCCAGCAGCGTAGGCGTGGGGATGGGACAAGAGACCCAGTACTTC. Translating gives CASSVGVGMGQETQYF.

This clonotype has only a few counts. The J gene is TRBJ2-3, the V gene TRBV30; no reliable D call. CDR1 is GTSNPN and CDR2 is SVGIG in the germline V gene (reference sequence). This CDR3 is 13 amino acids long. V gave up 0 bases and J gave up 2 bases, with 6 bases separating them. The chain's CDR3 is CAWSVENTDTQYF. For the CDR3, the DNA is TGTGCCTGGAGTGTCGAGAACACAGATACGCAGTATTTT.

This sequence joins TRBV5-8 and TRBJ1-1; no reliable D call. Trimming cost V 0 bases and J 2 bases, with 8 bases left between them. This CDR3 region has 14 residues. Germline CDR1 is SGHTS and CDR2 is YDEGEE. The DNA of the CDR3 is TGTGCCAGCAGCTTGGCACTACCCAACACTGAAGCTTTCTTT. Protein product: CASSLALPNTEAFF. The full variable domain, rest sourced from reference TRBV5-8 and TRBJ1-1, is EAGVTQSPTHLIKTRGQQATLRCSPISGHTSVYWYQQALGLGLQFLLWYDEGEERNRGNFPPRFSGRQFPNYSSELNVNALELEDSALYLCASSLALPNTEAFFGQGTRLTVV.

This clonotype was seen a few times. The chain couples TRBV10-3 to TRBJ2-7, with D perhaps TRBD1 (5 bases). Germline lookup yields CDR1 ENHRY and CDR2 SYGVKD. The CDR3 consists of 14 residues. V was cut by 6 bases and J by 0 bases, with 12 bases left in between. CDR3 nucleotides: TGTGCCATCAGCTTCACAGGAAGCTCCTACGAGCAGTACTTC. This gives the protein CAISFTGSSYEQYF.

In this sample, this clonotype turned up many times. The rearrangement joins TRBV5-4 to TRBJ2-1; tentatively, D is TRBD1 (7 bases). V lost 1 base and J lost 12, with 14 bases in between. This CDR3 spans 13 amino acids. From germline, CDR1 is SGHNT and CDR2 YYREEE (reference sequence). CDR3 in DNA: TGTGCCAGCAGCTTGAGGGGGCCAGCGGGGCAGTTCTTC. Its protein is CASSLRGPAGQFF. The complete variable domain, with remaining parts taken from reference TRBV5-4 and TRBJ2-1, reads ETGVTQSPTHLIKTRGQQVTLRCSSQSGHNTVSWYQQALGQGPQFIFQYYREEENGRGNFPPRFSGLQFPNYSSELNVNALELDDSALYLCASSLRGPAGQFFGPGTRLTVL.

V and J are TRBV4-1 and TRBJ2-4; the D is unclear. Germline V lookup: CDR1 MGHRA, CDR2 YSYEKL. Trimming cost V 4 bases and J 7 bases, with 11 bases left between them. The CDR3 sequence is 13 residues long. DNA for the CDR3: TGCGCCAGCAGCCCTCCCGCCCGGAACATTCAGTACTTC. It codes for CASSPPARNIQYF.

The chain combines TRBV10-3 with TRBJ2-5; TRBD2 is a possible D gene (6 bases). The V gene's germline CDR1 is ENHRY and CDR2 SYGVKD. Trimming took off 3 bases at V and 3 bases at J, with 11 bases between the two ends. The CDR3 has 14 amino acids. CDR3 nucleotides: TGTGCCATCAGTGAATTCGGAGGGAAAGAGACCCAGTACTTC. This sequence encodes CAISEFGGKETQYF.

As concerns this clonotype: Being one base from a much bigger clone, this may be a read error. The gene calls are TRBV6-1 and TRBJ1-5; D unclear. Looked up from germline, CDR1 is MNHNS and CDR2 is SASEGT. The CDR3 contains 14 residues. Deletions cut 3 bases from V and 0 bases from J, with 6 bases between. CDR3: CASSEDLSNQPQHF. The CDR3 coding sequence is TGTGCCAGCAGTGAGGACCTTAGCAATCAGCCCCAGCATTTT.

This clonotype has just a few counts. V usage is TRBV29-1 and J usage is TRBJ2-7, with TRBD2 matching over 8 bases. The CDR3 spans 12 residues. With V trimmed by 6 bases and J by 5 bases, 6 bases remained unmatched. CDR1 is SQVTM and CDR2 is ANQGSEA in the germline V gene. The chain's CDR3 is CSVGRGGDEQYF. The CDR3 DNA sequence: TGCAGCGTCGGACGGGGGGGGGACGAGCAGTACTTC.

The V gene is TRBV19, the J gene TRBJ1-1; perhaps TRBD1 as D (6 bases). V gave up 3 bases and J gave up 5 bases, with 16 bases separating them. The CDR3 is 15 residues long. The germline CDR1 and CDR2 sequences are LNHDA and SQIVND (reference sequence). CDR3: CASSIPGGARTEAFF. CDR3 sequence (DNA): TGTGCCAGTAGTATCCCTGGGGGGGCTCGGACTGAAGCTTTCTTT.

The table lists this clonotype with many counts. This rearrangement joins TRBV4-1 to TRBJ1-5; D remains unclear. V was cut by 1 base and J by 3 bases, with 10 bases left in between. Germline values: CDR1 MGHRA, CDR2 YSYEKL. The CDR3 is 15 amino acids. The CDR3 DNA follows: TGCGCCAGCAGCCAAGTCGGCGGCCACAATCAGCCCCAGCATTTT. As protein: CASSQVGGHNQPQHF.

This clonotype was counted only a few times. The rearrangement uses TRBV28 and TRBJ2-6, with D perhaps matching TRBD1 (5 bases). This CDR3 region has 16 residues. Trimming took off 1 base at V and 5 bases at J, with 12 bases between the two ends. Germline CDR1 and CDR2: MDHEN and SYDVKM. Here the CDR3 reads CASSLLGVDRANVLTF. The CDR3 DNA reads as TGTGCCAGCAGTTTATTAGGGGTAGATAGGGCCAACGTCCTGACTTTC.

This clonotype was seen ten or more times. V is TRBV2 and J is TRBJ1-2; 7 bases match TRBD1. Germline trimming cut 2 bases from V and 3 bases from J; bases unmatched to any gene: 12. The CDR3 consists of 17 residues. Germline CDR1 reads SNHLY; CDR2 reads FYNNEI. This CDR3 reads CASSEIRGRGRYYGYTF. DNA of the CDR3: TGTGCCAGCAGTGAAATAAGGGGGCGCGGGAGGTACTATGGCTACACCTTC. The full variable domain, completed using reference TRBV2 and TRBJ1-2, is EPEVTQTPSHQVTQMGQEVILRCVPISNHLYFYWYRQILGQKVEFLVSFYNNEISEKSEIFDDQFSVERPDGSNFTLKIRSTKLEDSAMYFCASSEIRGRGRYYGYTFGSGTRLTVV.

In its sample, this clonotype was seen many times. The chain joins TRBV6-6 to TRBJ2-1, with 9 bases matching TRBD1. Germline V gene sequence: CDR1 MNHNY, CDR2 SVGAGI (reference sequence). The CDR3 covers 16 residues. J gave up 9 bases and V 2 bases, and 11 bases lay outside the gene matches. The CDR3 loop reads CASSYKKTGGLFEQFF. The CDR3 DNA follows: TGTGCCAGCAGTTACAAAAAGACAGGGGGGCTGTTTGAGCAGTTCTTC.

In its sample, this clonotype was seen many times. This chain uses TRBV5-1 with TRBJ2-7; D is possibly TRBD2 (6 bases). CDR1 is SGHRS and CDR2 is YFSETQ in the germline V gene. The V gene lost 6 bases and the J gene lost 4 bases, with 20 bases spanning the gap. This CDR3 has 15 residues. CDR3 bases: TGCGCCAGCAAACTAGTGGAGGGGCGCGTTTACGAGCAGTACTTC. Its translation is CASKLVEGRVYEQYF.

The rearrangement uses TRBV20-1 and TRBJ1-2, with 7 bases lining up with TRBD1. J was trimmed by 5 bases and V by 5 bases; bases with no gene match: 8. Germline V gives CDR1 DFQATT, CDR2 SNEGSKA (reference sequence). CDR3 length: 13 amino acids. The CDR3 is CSAGGTVAYGYTF. In nucleotides, the CDR3 is TGCAGTGCTGGCGGGACAGTAGCTTATGGCTACACCTTC.

The rearrangement uses TRBV6-4 and TRBJ1-4; 8 nucleotides align to TRBD1. CDR1 and CDR2 (germline): MRHNA, SNTAGT. The CDR3 spans 16 residues. V lost 2 bases to trimming and J lost 7 bases; unmatched junction nucleotides: 9. CDR3 in amino acids: CASSDPEQGESEKLFF. The CDR3 nucleotides read TGTGCCAGCAGTGACCCTGAACAGGGGGAGAGTGAAAAACTGTTTTTT.

As DNA, the CDR3 is TGTGCCAGCAGCAGCCGGACTAGCGGGAGGGCCTCGTACGAGCAGTACTTC. This sequence encodes CASSSRTSGRASYEQYF. This chain connects TRBV7-9 to TRBJ2-7, with 15 positions matching TRBD2. The CDR3 is made up of 17 amino acids. V lost 5 bases to trimming and J lost 4 bases; unmatched junction nucleotides: 9. The V gene's germline CDR1 is SEHNR and CDR2 FQNEAQ (reference sequence).